This entry describes one TCR beta chain. The antigen it recognizes is unknown. Base quality data are lacking; no much larger clone is found one base away. The run used an Illumina HiSeq 2500. Quantitative 5'-RACE with molecular barcodes was used to prepare TCR beta libraries. Processing in the source paper ran as follows. Disease-linked TCR variants were identified with a new computational method built on a probabilistic model of VDJ rearrangement. TCRdb trimmed public reads at Q25 via fastp, called clones via MiXCR and kept in-frame beta chains. Every entry covers one CDR3 protein and lists the most common genes and DNA from its rows. The V and J calls were determined by TCRdb, not by the authors. The table for this sample lists 390,000 or so distinct CDR3 sequences; more than 20% of them were counted only once. The leading ten clones occupy about a sixth of the sample. The data originate from a study of CD8 T cells in ankylosing spondylitis (dated by TCRdb to the late 2010s). With regard to the full study: The study profiled T cell receptor beta repertoires in healthy donors and ankylosing spondylitis patients to find disease-linked TCR variants. The full study cohort was made up of roughly 25 ankylosing spondylitis patients and 108 healthy donors. Samples of peripheral blood were taken, and for ankylosing spondylitis patients, synovial fluid was collected as well. The study at large found these results: The disease-linked clones were reported to be significantly enriched in matched synovial fluid samples from ankylosing spondylitis patients. The disease-linked clones showed a CD8+ phenotype and occurred at relatively low frequencies in peripheral blood. Some TCR beta motif variants had previously been reported in synovial fluid and blood of reactive arthritis patients, which suggested common disease-initiation mechanisms. Blood from ankylosing spondylitis patients appeared to be characterized by a TCR beta motif made up of under ten highly homologous amino acid variants.

Including cysteine and phenylalanine, the CDR3 has 14 amino acids. CDR3 DNA only is kept here, 42 bases in frame from base 1. In the germline V gene, CDR1 corresponds to SGDLS and CDR2 to YYNGEE. Between the V and J ends, shortened by 2 bases and 0 bases respectively, the junction contains 8 bases. What was sequenced was blood, either unsorted or a sorted T cell fraction (not recorded which). The TCR originated in a male donor with ankylosing spondylitis. The rearranged segments are TRBV9 and TRBJ2-5; too little of a D gene remains to name it. CDR3 reads: CASSVQPHQETQYF. The nucleotide sequence is given as TGTGCCAGCAGCGTGCAACCCCACCAAGAGACCCAGTACTTC.